The present TCR beta chain was sequenced within a study of T cell changes during pregnancy in multiple sclerosis. Some clones are missing from TCRdb's copy, which holds only in-frame ones; the method was immunoSEQ multiplex PCR. The repertoire holds tens of thousands of clones, with approximately 93% as singletons. Trimming removed 3 bases from V and 0 bases from J; junction bases left unmatched: 8. The CDR3 totals 16 residues. Germline V lookup: CDR1 SGHDT, CDR2 YYEEEE. This TCR was sampled from a female donor with multiple sclerosis, enrolled in a pregnancy study. The sample consisted of CD8+ T cells from peripheral blood mononuclear cells, taken in the second trimester of pregnancy. This chain uses TRBV5-6 with TRBJ1-2; 7 nucleotides align to TRBD1. This chain's CDR3 is CASSSYLRGTNYGYTF. For the CDR3, the DNA is TGTGCCAGCAGCTCCTACCTCAGGGGGACTAACTATGGCTACACCTTC. The full variable domain, with the rest looked up from reference TRBV5-6 and TRBJ1-2, is DAGVTQSPTHLIKTRGQQVTLRCSPKSGHDTVSWYQQALGQGPQFIFQYYEEEERQRGNFPDRFSGHQFPNYSSELNVNALLLGDSALYLCASSSYLRGTNYGYTFGSGTRLTVV.